This TCR beta chain stems from a study of CD8 T cells in ankylosing spondylitis. Germline V lookup: CDR1 KGHDR, CDR2 SFDVKD. After removal of 4 bases from V and 9 bases from J, the junction contained 8 bases not matched to a gene. CDR3 length equals 16 residues. Study conclusions and caveats: Clones tied to disease were said to be significantly enriched in matched ankylosing spondylitis synovial fluid. CD8+ by phenotype, disease-linked clones were relatively rare in peripheral blood. Past studies reported some motif variants in reactive arthritis synovial fluid and blood. Ankylosing spondylitis blood appeared to carry a characteristic TCR beta motif of eight or nine highly homologous variants.

By quantitative 5'-RACE with molecular barcodes, the TCR beta libraries were made. TCRdb redid the calling of the 5' RACE reads with MiXCR, one entry per CDR3 protein. The table shows about 540,000 distinct CDR3 sequences, with 10% to 15% occurring only once. Concerning this clonotype itself: Its target is not known.

Input material: blood, either unsorted or a sorted T cell fraction (not recorded which). This TCR was sampled from a male donor with ankylosing spondylitis. V usage is TRBV24-1 and J usage is TRBJ2-1, with 13 positions matching TRBD2. The CDR3 loop reads CATSEGLAGIRSEQFF. The CDR3 nucleotides read TGTGCCACCAGTGAGGGACTAGCGGGAATAAGGAGTGAGCAGTTCTTC.